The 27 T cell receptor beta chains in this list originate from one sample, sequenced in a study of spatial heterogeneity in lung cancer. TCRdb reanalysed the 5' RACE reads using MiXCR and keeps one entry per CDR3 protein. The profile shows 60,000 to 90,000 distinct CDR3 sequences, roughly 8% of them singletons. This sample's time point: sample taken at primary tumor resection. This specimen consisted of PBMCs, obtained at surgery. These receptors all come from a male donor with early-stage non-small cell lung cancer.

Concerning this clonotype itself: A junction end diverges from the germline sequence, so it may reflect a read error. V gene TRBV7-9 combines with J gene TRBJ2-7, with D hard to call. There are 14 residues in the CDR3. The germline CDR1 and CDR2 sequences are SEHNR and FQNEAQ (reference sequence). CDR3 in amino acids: CASSPAGVGAERYF. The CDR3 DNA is TGTGCCAGCAGCCCGGCTGGCGTTGGCGCCGAGCGGTACTTC.

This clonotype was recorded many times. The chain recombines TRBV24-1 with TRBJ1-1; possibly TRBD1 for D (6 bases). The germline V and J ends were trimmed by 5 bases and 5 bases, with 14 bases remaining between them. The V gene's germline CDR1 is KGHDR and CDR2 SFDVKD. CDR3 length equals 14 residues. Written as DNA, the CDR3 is TGTGCCACCAGTGGTCAAGGGACACCTACTGAAGCTTTCTTT. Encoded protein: CATSGQGTPTEAFF.

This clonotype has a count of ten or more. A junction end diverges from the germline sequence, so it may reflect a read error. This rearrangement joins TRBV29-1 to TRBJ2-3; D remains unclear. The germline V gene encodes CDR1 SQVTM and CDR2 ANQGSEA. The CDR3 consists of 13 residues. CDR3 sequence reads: CTVRTQGTDTQYF. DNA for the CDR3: TGCACCGTTAGGACCCAGGGCACAGATACGCAGTATTTT.

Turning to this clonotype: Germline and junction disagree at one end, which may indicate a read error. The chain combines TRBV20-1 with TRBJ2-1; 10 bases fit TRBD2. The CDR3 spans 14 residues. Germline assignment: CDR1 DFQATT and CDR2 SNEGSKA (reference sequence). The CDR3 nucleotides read TGCAGTGCCAGAGCGGGAGGGCCAAACAATGAGCAGTTCTTC. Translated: CSARAGGPNNEQFF.

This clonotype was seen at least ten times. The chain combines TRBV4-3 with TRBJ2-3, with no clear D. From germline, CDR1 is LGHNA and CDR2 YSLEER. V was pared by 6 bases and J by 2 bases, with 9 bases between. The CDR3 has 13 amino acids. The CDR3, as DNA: TGCGCCAGCAGGGGCCAGTCCACAGATACGCAGTATTTT. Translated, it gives CASRGQSTDTQYF.

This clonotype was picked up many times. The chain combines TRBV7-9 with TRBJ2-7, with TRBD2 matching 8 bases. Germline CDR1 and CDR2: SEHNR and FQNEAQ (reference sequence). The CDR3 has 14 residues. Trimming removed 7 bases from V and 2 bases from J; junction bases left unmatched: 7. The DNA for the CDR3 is TGTGCCAGCACGGCGGGAGGTAGGGCCTACGAGCAGTACTTC. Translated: CASTAGGRAYEQYF.

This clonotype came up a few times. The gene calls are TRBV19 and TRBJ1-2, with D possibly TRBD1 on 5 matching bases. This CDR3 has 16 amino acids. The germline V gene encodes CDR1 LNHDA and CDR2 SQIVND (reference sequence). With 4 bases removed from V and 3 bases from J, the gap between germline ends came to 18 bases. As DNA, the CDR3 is TGTGCCAGTAGTACCCGACCGGGACTTAACCACTATGGCTACACCTTC. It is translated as CASSTRPGLNHYGYTF.

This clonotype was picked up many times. The CDR3 DNA reads TGTGCCATCAGTGCGGGGCGGCTGTACGAGCAGTACTTC. Residues: CAISAGRLYEQYF. This chain links TRBV10-3 with TRBJ2-7; either TRBD1 or TRBD2 may fit D (5 bases each). V dropped 4 bases and J dropped 4 bases, with 11 bases sitting between them. The CDR3 extends over 13 amino acids. Germline assignment: CDR1 ENHRY and CDR2 SYGVKD.

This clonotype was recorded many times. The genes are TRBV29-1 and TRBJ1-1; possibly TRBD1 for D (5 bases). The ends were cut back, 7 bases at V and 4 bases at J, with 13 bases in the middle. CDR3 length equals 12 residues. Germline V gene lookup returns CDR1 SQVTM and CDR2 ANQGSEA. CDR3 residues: CSDGGFGTEAFF. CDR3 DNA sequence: TGCAGCGACGGGGGATTTGGCACTGAAGCTTTCTTT.

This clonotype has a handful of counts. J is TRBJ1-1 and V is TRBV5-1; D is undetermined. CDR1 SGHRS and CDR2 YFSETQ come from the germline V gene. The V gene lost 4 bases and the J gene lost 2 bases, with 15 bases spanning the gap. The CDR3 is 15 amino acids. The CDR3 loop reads CASSLTRAINTEAFF. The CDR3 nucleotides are TGCGCCAGCAGCCTGACCCGGGCTATTAACACTGAAGCTTTCTTT.

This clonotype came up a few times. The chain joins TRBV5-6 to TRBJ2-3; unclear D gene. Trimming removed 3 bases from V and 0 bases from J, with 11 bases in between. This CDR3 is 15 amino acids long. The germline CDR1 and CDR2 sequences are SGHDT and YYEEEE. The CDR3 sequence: CASSSLTDSTDTQYF. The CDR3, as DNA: TGTGCCAGCAGCTCCCTCACCGATAGCACAGATACGCAGTATTTT.

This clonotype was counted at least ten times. In nucleotides, the CDR3 is TGTGCCAGCAGCTTAGTAGAGGATGGCTACACCTTC. Translation: CASSLVEDGYTF. V gene TRBV7-9 combines with J gene TRBJ1-2; D unclear. There are 12 residues in the CDR3. Per the germline V gene, CDR1 is SEHNR and CDR2 is FQNEAQ (reference sequence). Trimming pared 1 base from V and 6 bases from J, leaving 6 bases between.

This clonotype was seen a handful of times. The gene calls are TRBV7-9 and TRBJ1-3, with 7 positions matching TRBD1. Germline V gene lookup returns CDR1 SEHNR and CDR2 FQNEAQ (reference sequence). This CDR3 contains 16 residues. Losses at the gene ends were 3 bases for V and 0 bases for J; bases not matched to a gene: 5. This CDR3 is CASSLPTGFSGNTIYF. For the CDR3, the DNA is TGTGCCAGCAGCTTGCCGACAGGGTTCTCTGGAAACACCATATATTTT.

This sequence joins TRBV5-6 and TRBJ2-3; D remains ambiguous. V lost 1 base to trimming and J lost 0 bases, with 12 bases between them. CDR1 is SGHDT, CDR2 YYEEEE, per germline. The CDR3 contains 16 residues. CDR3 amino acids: CASSLSQVSSTDTQYF. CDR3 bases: TGTGCCAGCAGCTTGTCCCAGGTTTCTAGCACAGATACGCAGTATTTT.

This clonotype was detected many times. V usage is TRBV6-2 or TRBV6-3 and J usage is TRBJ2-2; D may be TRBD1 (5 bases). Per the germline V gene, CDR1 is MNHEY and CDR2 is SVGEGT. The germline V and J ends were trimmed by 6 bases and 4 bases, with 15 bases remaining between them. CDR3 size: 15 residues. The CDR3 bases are TGTGCCAGCAGCCGCATAGGGGCGATCACCGGGGAGCTGTTTTTT. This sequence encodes CASSRIGAITGELFF.

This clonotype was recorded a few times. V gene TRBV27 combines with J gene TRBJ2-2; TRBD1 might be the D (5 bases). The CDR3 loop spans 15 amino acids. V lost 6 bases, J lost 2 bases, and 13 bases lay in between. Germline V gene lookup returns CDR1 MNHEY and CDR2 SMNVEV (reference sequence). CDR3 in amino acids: CASRWGGQNTGELFF. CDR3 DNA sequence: TGTGCCAGCAGATGGGGTGGACAAAACACCGGGGAGCTGTTTTTT.

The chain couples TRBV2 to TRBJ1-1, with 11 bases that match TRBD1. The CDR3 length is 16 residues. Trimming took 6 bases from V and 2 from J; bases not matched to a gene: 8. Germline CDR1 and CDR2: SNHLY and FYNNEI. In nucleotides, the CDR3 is TGTGCCAGCAGAAAGGGGACAGGGGGTGAAAACACTGAAGCTTTCTTT. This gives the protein CASRKGTGGENTEAFF.

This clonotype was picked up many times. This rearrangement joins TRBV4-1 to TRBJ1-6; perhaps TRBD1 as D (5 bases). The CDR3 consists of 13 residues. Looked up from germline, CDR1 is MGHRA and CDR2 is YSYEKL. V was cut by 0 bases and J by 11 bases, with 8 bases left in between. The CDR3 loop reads CASSQDGGTPLHF. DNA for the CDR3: TGCGCCAGCAGCCAAGACGGGGGAACACCCCTCCACTTT.

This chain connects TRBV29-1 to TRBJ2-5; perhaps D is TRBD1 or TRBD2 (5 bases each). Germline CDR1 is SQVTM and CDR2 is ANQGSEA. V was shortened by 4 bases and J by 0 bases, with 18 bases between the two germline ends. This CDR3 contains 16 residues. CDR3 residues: CSVAPYPRGHQETQYF. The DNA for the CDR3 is TGCAGCGTTGCCCCTTACCCCCGGGGCCACCAAGAGACCCAGTACTTC.

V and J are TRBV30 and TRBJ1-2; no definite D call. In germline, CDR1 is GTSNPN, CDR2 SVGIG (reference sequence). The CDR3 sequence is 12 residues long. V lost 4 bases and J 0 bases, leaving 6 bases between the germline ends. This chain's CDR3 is CAWTWANYGYTF. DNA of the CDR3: TGTGCCTGGACTTGGGCTAACTATGGCTACACCTTC.

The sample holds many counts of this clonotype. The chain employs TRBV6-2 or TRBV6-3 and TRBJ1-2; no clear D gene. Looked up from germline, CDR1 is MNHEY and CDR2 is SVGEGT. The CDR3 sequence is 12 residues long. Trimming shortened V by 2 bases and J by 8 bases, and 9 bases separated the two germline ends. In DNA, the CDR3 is TGTGCCAGCAGTTACGGCCAGCCCGGCTACACCTTC. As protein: CASSYGQPGYTF.

CDR3 region: CASIRDRKYSYEQYF. CDR3 sequence (DNA): TGTGCCAGCATTCGGGACAGGAAATACTCCTACGAGCAGTACTTC. The chain uses TRBV2 and TRBJ2-7, with 8 bases aligning to TRBD1. Germline values: CDR1 SNHLY, CDR2 FYNNEI. The CDR3 is 15 residues long. Trimming took 7 bases from V and 0 from J; bases not matched to a gene: 8.

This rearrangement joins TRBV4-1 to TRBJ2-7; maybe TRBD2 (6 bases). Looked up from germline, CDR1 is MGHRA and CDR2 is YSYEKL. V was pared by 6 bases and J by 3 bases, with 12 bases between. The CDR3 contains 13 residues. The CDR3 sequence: CASSFGGDYEQYF. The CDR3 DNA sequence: TGCGCCAGCAGTTTCGGAGGGGACTACGAGCAGTACTTC.

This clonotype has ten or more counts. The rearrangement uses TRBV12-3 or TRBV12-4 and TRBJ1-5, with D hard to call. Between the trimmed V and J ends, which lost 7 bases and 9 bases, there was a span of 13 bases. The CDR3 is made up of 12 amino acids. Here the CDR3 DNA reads TGTGCCAGCAATTTCCTCGGCGGGCCCCAGCATTTT. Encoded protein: CASNFLGGPQHF.

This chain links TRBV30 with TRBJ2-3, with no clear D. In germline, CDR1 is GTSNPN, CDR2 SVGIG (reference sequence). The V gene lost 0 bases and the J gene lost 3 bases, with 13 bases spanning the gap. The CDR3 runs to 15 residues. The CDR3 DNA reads TGTGCCTGGAGTGTAAGGGCGTCAGCTACAGATACGCAGTATTTT. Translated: CAWSVRASATDTQYF.

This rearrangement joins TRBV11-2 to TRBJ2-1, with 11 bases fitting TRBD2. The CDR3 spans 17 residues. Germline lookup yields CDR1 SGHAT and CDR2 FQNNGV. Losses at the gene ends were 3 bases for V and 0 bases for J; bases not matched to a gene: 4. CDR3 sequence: CASSFGLAGTSYNEQFF. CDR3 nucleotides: TGTGCCAGCAGCTTTGGACTAGCGGGCACCTCCTACAATGAGCAGTTCTTC. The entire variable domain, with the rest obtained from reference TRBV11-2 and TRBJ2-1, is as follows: EAGVAQSPRYKIIEKRQSVAFWCNPISGHATLYWYQQILGQGPKLLIQFQNNGVVDDSQLPKDRFSAERLKGVDSTLKIQPAKLEDSAVYLCASSFGLAGTSYNEQFFGPGTRLTVL.

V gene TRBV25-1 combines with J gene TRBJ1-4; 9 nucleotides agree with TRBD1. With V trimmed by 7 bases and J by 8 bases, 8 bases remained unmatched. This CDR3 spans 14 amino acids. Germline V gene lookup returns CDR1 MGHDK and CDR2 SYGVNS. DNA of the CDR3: TGTGCCAGCACCGTCGGGACAGGGAACGAAAAACTGTTTTTT. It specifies CASTVGTGNEKLFF.